A selection of T cell receptor beta chains follows, all from one sample in a study of blood T cell repertoires in COVID-19. Clones were sequenced by immunoSEQ multiplex PCR, and TCRdb holds only the in-frame ones, with some missing. Counted here are over 140,000 clones, roughly 80% occurring once; the ten biggest clones make up roughly 9%. Source material: peripheral blood. The receptors originated from a woman aged 45 to 65 with active or convalescent COVID-19. Each CDR3 is given with its conserved first and last residue. The D gene is left open where the match is weak. Where a row states a size, it is once, few, many or the class of an expanded clone; other rows omit it.

v_gene: TRBV27; j_gene: TRBJ2-3; abundance: few; d_gene: TRBD1; CDR3aa: CASSQTTGSTDTQYF; CDR3nt: TGTGCCAGCTCCCAAACGACAGGGAGCACAGATACGCAGTATTTT
v_gene: TRBV30; j_gene: TRBJ2-6; abundance: once; d_gene: NA; CDR3aa: CAWSTPLSQGSGANVLTF; CDR3nt: TGTGCCTGGAGCACCCCCCTGTCACAGGGCTCTGGGGCCAACGTCCTGACTTTC
v_gene: TRBV13; j_gene: TRBJ2-7; abundance: NA; d_gene: TRBD1; CDR3aa: CASSSPGQGFYEQYF; CDR3nt: TGTGCCAGCAGCTCCCCGGGACAGGGGTTTTACGAGCAGTACTTC
v_gene: TRBV28; j_gene: TRBJ1-2; abundance: NA; d_gene: TRBD1; CDR3aa: CASSSTDRVYGYTF; CDR3nt: TGTGCCAGCAGTTCTACCGACAGGGTTTATGGCTACACCTTC
v_gene: TRBV7-2; j_gene: TRBJ1-2; abundance: NA; d_gene: TRBD1; CDR3aa: CASADRPNYGYTF; CDR3nt: TGTGCCAGCGCGGACAGGCCGAACTATGGCTACACCTTC
v_gene: TRBV9; j_gene: TRBJ1-2; abundance: NA; d_gene: TRBD1; CDR3aa: CASSLKDRVGGYTF; CDR3nt: TGTGCCAGCAGCCTGAAGGACAGGGTAGGCGGCTACACCTTC
v_gene: TRBV9; j_gene: TRBJ2-1; abundance: NA; d_gene: NA; CDR3aa: CASSPNYNEQFF; CDR3nt: TGTGCCAGCAGCCCTAACTACAATGAGCAGTTCTTC
v_gene: TRBV2; j_gene: TRBJ1-3; abundance: NA; d_gene: NA; CDR3aa: CASSTGMGNTIYF; CDR3nt: TGTGCCAGCAGCACAGGGATGGGAAACACCATATATTTT
v_gene: TRBV6-2/TRBV6-3; j_gene: TRBJ1-2; abundance: NA; d_gene: NA; CDR3aa: CASSYQASWGYTF; CDR3nt: TGTGCCAGCAGTTACCAGGCGAGTTGGGGCTACACCTTC
v_gene: TRBV24-1; j_gene: TRBJ2-3; abundance: few; d_gene: NA; CDR3aa: CATSDVTSMRTDTQYF; CDR3nt: TGTGCCACCAGTGATGTTACTAGCATGAGAACAGATACGCAGTATTTT